The 18 T cell receptor beta chains given below trace back to one sample, sequenced in a study of siplizumab effects on memory and regulatory T cells. Generated by immunoSEQ multiplex PCR, the TCRdb table keeps only in-frame clones and is missing some. The data hold some 100,000 clones, with roughly 94% observed a single time. Specimen: Tregs sorted from blood. Receptor source: a human donor in good health.

This chain connects TRBV29-1 to TRBJ1-2, with D uncertain. The ends were cut back, 7 bases at V and 5 bases at J, with 14 bases in the middle. Germline assignment: CDR1 SQVTM and CDR2 ANQGSEA. CDR3 size: 12 residues. The CDR3: CSAARPVYGYTF. In DNA form, the CDR3 reads TGCAGCGCCGCGCGGCCCGTTTATGGCTACACCTTC.

J is TRBJ1-2 and V is TRBV2; TRBD1 matches 7 bases. This CDR3 contains 17 residues. V dropped 6 bases and J dropped 2; count of bases not matched to a gene: 15. In germline, CDR1 is SNHLY, CDR2 FYNNEI. In nucleotides, the CDR3 is TGTGCCAGCAGAGAACGGCGACCGGGACAGCTAAACTATGGCTACACCTTC. Its protein product is CASRERRPGQLNYGYTF.

The rearrangement uses TRBV27 and TRBJ2-7; 7 bases map to TRBD2. The germline V gene has CDR1 MNHEY and CDR2 SMNVEV (reference sequence). With 5 bases clipped from V and 0 bases from J, the junction kept 4 bases outside the gene matches. The CDR3 sequence is 14 residues long. The CDR3 DNA reads as TGTGCCAGCAGTCGGGACTACCTCTCCTACGAGCAGTACTTC. This encodes CASSRDYLSYEQYF.

The chain recombines TRBV28 with TRBJ2-7; tentatively, D is TRBD1 or TRBD2 (6 bases each). The CDR3 has 15 amino acids. Germline V gene data show CDR1 as MDHEN and CDR2 as SYDVKM. The V and J ends lost 1 base and 2 bases respectively, with 12 bases between them. In DNA, the CDR3 is TGTGCCAGCAGTTTATTGGGGGGCTACGCCTACGAGCAGTACTTC. This encodes CASSLLGGYAYEQYF.

The J gene is TRBJ2-2, the V gene TRBV7-6; D uncertain. The CDR3 is 14 amino acids. The V gene's germline CDR1 is SGHVS and CDR2 FNYEAQ. The germline V and J ends were trimmed by 3 bases and 3 bases, with 8 bases remaining between them. CDR3: CASSLRSYTGELFF. CDR3 in DNA: TGTGCCAGCAGCTTGCGCTCATACACCGGGGAGCTGTTTTTT.

The chain employs TRBV11-1 and TRBJ1-2, with D unresolved. CDR1 SGHAT and CDR2 FQDESV come from the germline V gene (reference sequence). V lost 6 bases and J lost 0, with 8 bases in between. This CDR3 has 13 residues. CDR3 sequence (DNA): TGTGCCAGCAGTTTCGAAGCTAACTATGGCTACACCTTC. It is translated as CASSFEANYGYTF.

The chain combines TRBV4-1 with TRBJ2-3, with TRBD2 matching 14 bases. The CDR3 covers 17 residues. Germline lookup yields CDR1 MGHRA and CDR2 YSYEKL. The junction had 7 bases not matched to a gene; V was cut back by 3 bases and J by 5 bases. The CDR3 region is CASSHPEGLAGGDTQYF. The CDR3 region has the DNA TGCGCCAGCAGCCACCCAGAAGGACTAGCGGGGGGAGATACGCAGTATTTT.

V usage is TRBV11-2 and J usage is TRBJ2-7; TRBD1 matches at 9 bases. V shed 3 bases, J shed 2 bases, and the junction held 17 bases outside the gene matches. Germline lookup yields CDR1 SGHAT and CDR2 FQNNGV. This CDR3 is 19 amino acids long. The CDR3 protein is CASSFISGQGTFGTYEQYF. The CDR3 DNA reads TGTGCCAGCAGCTTTATATCGGGACAGGGTACCTTTGGGACCTACGAGCAGTACTTC.

This chain uses TRBV27 with TRBJ2-1; D possibly corresponds to TRBD1 (5 bases). V shed 9 bases and J shed 0 bases, with 21 bases lying between them. The CDR3 has 17 amino acids. Germline loops: CDR1 MNHEY, CDR2 SMNVEV (reference sequence). The CDR3, as DNA: TGTGCCAGAGGGGTCGTTCACGGGCTCAGCTCCTACAATGAGCAGTTCTTC. Amino acids: CARGVVHGLSSYNEQFF.

The V gene is TRBV28, the J gene TRBJ1-1; D ambiguous. V lost 3 bases and J 4 bases, leaving 12 bases between the germline ends. Per germline, CDR1 MDHEN and CDR2 SYDVKM. The CDR3 spans 14 residues. CDR3 sequence (DNA): TGTGCCAGCAGTTTTCCTGGTTCGGTCACTGAAGCTTTCTTT. Encoded protein: CASSFPGSVTEAFF.

This clone was seen more than once but under ten times. The chain is built from TRBV7-7 and TRBJ2-1, with D possibly called TRBD1 or TRBD2 (5 bases each). Germline CDR1 and CDR2: SSHAT and FNYEAQ (reference sequence). The germline V and J ends were trimmed by 1 base and 9 bases, with 13 bases remaining between them. The CDR3 runs to 14 residues. The CDR3 region is CASSLGVGGREQFF. In DNA form, the CDR3 reads TGTGCCAGCAGCTTAGGCGTTGGGGGACGTGAGCAGTTCTTC.

V gene TRBV9 combines with J gene TRBJ2-1, with D possibly being TRBD1 (6 bases). The CDR3 has 17 residues. Germline V gene data show CDR1 as SGDLS and CDR2 as YYNGEE. Between the trimmed V and J ends, which lost 0 bases and 3 bases, there was a span of 16 bases. The CDR3 spells CASSVGVGAGSYNEQFF. The DNA for the CDR3 is TGTGCCAGCAGCGTAGGAGTGGGGGCTGGTAGCTACAATGAGCAGTTCTTC.

CDR3 loop: CASSQNWASGRIYNEQFF. CDR3 bases: TGTGCCAGCTCACAAAATTGGGCTAGCGGGAGGATTTACAATGAGCAGTTCTTC. This rearrangement joins TRBV18 to TRBJ2-1; 11 nucleotides line up with TRBD2. The CDR3 length is 18 residues. V gave up 4 bases and J gave up 4 bases; unmatched junction bases: 12. The germline CDR1 and CDR2 sequences are KGHSH and LQKENI.

The rearrangement links TRBV7-9 to TRBJ1-5; unclear D gene. Trimming removed 6 bases from V and 3 bases from J, with 6 bases in between. This CDR3 is built from 12 residues. Germline V gene data show CDR1 as SEHNR and CDR2 as FQNEAQ (reference sequence). CDR3 in amino acids: CASSLNNQPQHF. The CDR3 DNA reads as TGTGCCAGCAGTCTTAACAATCAGCCCCAGCATTTT.

This chain joins TRBV9 and TRBJ1-3, with D possibly TRBD1 on 5 matching bases. Trimming cost V 2 bases and J 9 bases, with 21 bases left between them. The CDR3 is 16 amino acids. From germline, CDR1 is SGDLS and CDR2 YYNGEE. The CDR3 sequence is CASSVQGYGSRSTIYF. Here the CDR3 DNA reads TGTGCCAGCAGCGTCCAGGGCTACGGATCTCGTTCCACCATATATTTT.

In this sample, this clone turned up once. The V call is TRBV29-1, the J call TRBJ2-1, with D tentatively TRBD1 (5 bases). V gave up 7 bases and J gave up 10 bases, with 14 bases separating them. This CDR3 region has 11 residues. In germline, CDR1 is SQVTM, CDR2 ANQGSEA. CDR3 DNA: TGCAGCGCCCACTATACAGGAGAGCAGTTCTTC. Translation gives CSAHYTGEQFF.

This rearrangement joins TRBV28 to TRBJ2-2, with D maybe TRBD2 (7 bases). Trimming removed 2 bases from V and 5 bases from J, with 9 bases in between. This CDR3 is built from 14 residues. Germline V gives CDR1 MDHEN, CDR2 SYDVKM. CDR3: CASSLGGATGELFF. The CDR3 bases are TGTGCCAGCAGTTTAGGGGGGGCGACCGGGGAGCTGTTTTTT.

The genes are TRBV27 and TRBJ1-5, with 10 bases lining up with TRBD1. The CDR3 extends over 15 amino acids. Trimming removed 5 bases from V and 6 bases from J; junction bases left unmatched: 7. CDR1 and CDR2 (germline): MNHEY, SMNVEV (reference sequence). The CDR3 loop reads CASSPGQGSVQPQHF. DNA for the CDR3: TGTGCCAGCAGTCCGGGACAGGGGTCCGTTCAGCCCCAGCATTTT.